Listed below are T cell receptor beta chains from one sample, sequenced in a study of shared clonotypes between healthy human individuals. Here immunoSEQ multiplex PCR was the method, and the copy in TCRdb shows in-frame clones only, minus some. The sample includes around 1,900,000 clones, over 85% of them seen just once. The sample consisted of naive CD8+ T cells from PBMCs. All receptors come from a man between 18 and 35 years old in good health. Some clones in this sample may be carry-over from other donors' samples. Each CDR3 is given with its conserved first and last residue.

V,J,CDR3
TRBV4-1,TRBJ1-5,CASSQPAIGRNQPQHF
TRBV2,TRBJ1-3,CASRDDVLVNTIYF
TRBV19,TRBJ2-1,CASNLIGLAPDEQFF
TRBV10-3,TRBJ2-7,CAISDFGAVYEQYF
TRBV27,TRBJ2-7,CASSWTGNSYEQYF
TRBV6-1,TRBJ2-1,CASSERTGKGFGYNEQFF
TRBV29-1,TRBJ2-1,CSAKTSGSSYNEQFF
TRBV2,TRBJ2-3,CASGLAGVDTQYF
TRBV5-8,TRBJ1-2,CASSWRPPYGYTF
TRBV9,TRBJ1-4,CASSPLDTTNEKLFF
TRBV27,TRBJ1-5,CASSFTGANQPQHF
TRBV6-1,TRBJ2-7,CASRDRRYEQYF
TRBV9,TRBJ2-7,CASSASRQGRTYEQYF
TRBV7-8,TRBJ2-6,CASSLGWPTGANVLTF
TRBV7-6,TRBJ2-1,CASSALRDLKGEQFF
TRBV9,TRBJ2-3,CASSVEGRDTDTQYF
TRBV9,TRBJ2-5,CASNSGTAGLQETQYF
TRBV9,TRBJ2-7,CASSVGWETYEQYF
TRBV11-2,TRBJ1-4,CASSPGRANEKLFF
TRBV7-8,TRBJ2-7,CASSPMGLAGVYEQYF
TRBV7-9,TRBJ2-3,CASRPVLTDTQYF
TRBV11-2,TRBJ2-1,CASSLAAIRGNEQFF
TRBV29-1,TRBJ2-7,CSARTDYEQYF
TRBV4-1,TRBJ2-2,CASSQGGGPNTGELFF